Below, 23 T cell receptor beta chains from the same sample are listed, as sequenced in a study of tissue T cells after allogeneic stem cell transplantation. Profiled with immunoSEQ multiplex PCR; TCRdb holds only in-frame clones, not every one. The sample lists 1,000 or so clones, about 86% occurring once. The sequencing used spleen tissue, collected at autopsy. Receptors were obtained from a female patient aged 18 to 49 with steroid-refractory graft-versus-host disease after an allogeneic stem cell transplant. Some T cells may arise from the graft donor.

The J gene is TRBJ2-1, the V gene TRBV5-6, with D possibly being TRBD1 (7 bases). CDR1 SGHDT and CDR2 YYEEEE come from the germline V gene. The CDR3 runs to 13 residues. V gave up 0 bases and J gave up 8 bases, with 9 bases separating them. The CDR3 loop reads CASSLGRGDEQFF. DNA of the CDR3: TGTGCCAGCAGCTTGGGCAGGGGGGATGAGCAGTTCTTC.

The genes are TRBV10-3 and TRBJ2-7; 10 positions agree with TRBD2. The CDR3 extends over 15 amino acids. The ends lost 10 bases at V and 5 bases at J; junction bases unmatched: 14. Germline V gives CDR1 ENHRY, CDR2 SYGVKD. The CDR3 nucleotides read TGTGCCACACAGACCCTTAGCGGGAGGTTCCACGAGCAGTACTTC. It specifies CATQTLSGRFHEQYF.

This chain joins TRBV9 and TRBJ1-1; 9 bases line up with TRBD1. The ends lost 0 bases at V and 10 bases at J; junction bases unmatched: 4. The CDR3 is 13 amino acids. Germline-derived CDR1 and CDR2 are SGDLS and YYNGEE. As DNA, the CDR3 is TGTGCCAGCAGCGTAGCCCCGGGACAGGGAGCTTTCTTT. Translated: CASSVAPGQGAFF.

The chain uses TRBV19 and TRBJ2-3; D possibly corresponds to TRBD1 (6 bases). With 2 bases removed from V and 5 bases from J, the gap between germline ends came to 11 bases. Germline V lookup: CDR1 LNHDA, CDR2 SQIVND (reference sequence). This CDR3 spans 14 amino acids. The CDR3 sequence: CASSISQGIDTQYF. DNA for the CDR3: TGTGCCAGTAGTATAAGTCAGGGGATAGATACGCAGTATTTT.

This sequence joins TRBV4-1 and TRBJ1-5; TRBD1 might be the D (6 bases). Germline lookup yields CDR1 MGHRA and CDR2 YSYEKL. Trimming removed 4 bases from V and 4 bases from J, with 11 bases in between. The CDR3 is 14 residues long. The CDR3 DNA reads as TGCGCCAGCAGCCCCGACAGGTATAATCAGCCCCAGCATTTT. This encodes CASSPDRYNQPQHF.

This chain links TRBV14 with TRBJ1-2, with D perhaps matching TRBD1 (5 bases). Germline assignment: CDR1 SGHDN and CDR2 FVKESK. This CDR3 comprises 14 residues. V was shortened by 1 base and J by 13 bases, with 19 bases between the two germline ends. In DNA, the CDR3 is TGTGCCAGCAGCCAAGGCTTCGGGGGTTCCCGATGCACCTTC. Protein sequence: CASSQGFGGSRCTF. The variable domain in full, with the rest retrieved from reference TRBV14 and TRBJ1-2, is EAGVTQFPSHSVIEKGQTVTLRCDPISGHDNLYWYRRVMGKEIKFLLHFVKESKQDESGMPNNRFLAERTGGTYSTLKVQPAELEDSGVYFCASSQGFGGSRCTFGSGTRLTVV.

The chain links TRBV5-1 to TRBJ2-1; 9 nucleotides align to TRBD2. The V segment lost 3 bases and the J segment 8 bases; nucleotides outside the gene matches: 6. From germline, CDR1 is SGHRS and CDR2 YFSETQ. This CDR3 has 14 amino acids. As DNA, the CDR3 is TGCGCCAGCAGCTGGAGGGTAGCGGGAGATGAGCAGTTCTTC. Its protein is CASSWRVAGDEQFF.

J is TRBJ1-2 and V is TRBV3-1 (or the pseudogene TRBV3-2), with D tentatively TRBD1 (5 bases). The V end was cut by 0 bases, the J end by 2 bases, with 7 bases between. Germline V gene sequence: CDR1 LGHDT, CDR2 YNNKEL (reference sequence). The CDR3 covers 14 residues. The DNA of the CDR3 is TGTGCCAGCAGCCAAGACAGGGTAAACTATGGCTACACCTTC. It is translated as CASSQDRVNYGYTF.

This clone is classed as hyperexpanded. The V and J genes are TRBV5-6 and TRBJ2-1, with D perhaps assigned TRBD1 or TRBD2 (5 bases each). Trimming cost V 4 bases and J 9 bases, with 14 bases left between them. Germline V gene data show CDR1 as SGHDT and CDR2 as YYEEEE. The CDR3 is 13 amino acids. The CDR3, as DNA: TGTGCCAGCAGCCCAGAGGGGTCGATTGAGCAGTTCTTC. It is translated as CASSPEGSIEQFF.

The V and J genes are TRBV4-1 and TRBJ1-5; D is undetermined. In germline, CDR1 is MGHRA, CDR2 YSYEKL. V lost 0 bases to trimming and J lost 0 bases, with 6 bases between them. The CDR3 runs to 15 residues. CDR3 in amino acids: CASSQEQYSNQPQHF. CDR3 DNA sequence: TGCGCCAGCAGCCAAGAGCAGTATAGCAATCAGCCCCAGCATTTT.

This clone was counted a single time. V and J are TRBV28 and TRBJ1-2, with a weak D call TRBD1 (5 bases). With 3 bases removed from V and 4 bases from J, the gap between germline ends came to 6 bases. CDR1 and CDR2 from the germline V gene are MDHEN and SYDVKM. The CDR3 runs to 12 residues. In nucleotides, the CDR3 is TGTGCCAGCAGTTTTGGGGGCTATGGCTACACCTTC. This encodes CASSFGGYGYTF.

V usage is TRBV10-1 and J usage is TRBJ2-2; no clear D. In germline, CDR1 is WNHNN, CDR2 SYGVQD (reference sequence). The CDR3 loop spans 17 amino acids. V was pared by 0 bases and J by 1 base, with 12 bases between. CDR3 residues: CASSESPEQLNTGELFF. The CDR3 DNA follows: TGCGCCAGCAGTGAGTCTCCCGAACAATTGAACACCGGGGAGCTGTTTTTT.

The chain uses TRBV27 and TRBJ2-7; 7 bases match TRBD2. Losses at the gene ends were 6 bases for V and 7 bases for J; bases not matched to a gene: 12. Per the germline V gene, CDR1 is MNHEY and CDR2 is SMNVEV (reference sequence). The CDR3 runs 14 residues. The CDR3 sequence: CASSRLALLREQYF. CDR3 DNA sequence: TGTGCCAGCAGCCGACTAGCCCTCCTCCGGGAGCAGTACTTC.

The chain couples TRBV6-5 to TRBJ2-1; the match to TRBD2 covers 11 bases. Germline values: CDR1 MNHEY, CDR2 SVGAGI. The CDR3 is made up of 16 amino acids. Unmatched junction bases numbered 7, after V lost 2 bases and J lost 7 bases. CDR3 DNA: TGTGCCAGCAGTTACGGGCTAGCGGGAGGTGGAAATGAGCAGTTCTTC. It translates to CASSYGLAGGGNEQFF.

The rearrangement uses TRBV5-4 and TRBJ2-7; 8 bases agree with TRBD2. The germline CDR1 and CDR2 sequences are SGHNT and YYREEE (reference sequence). The V and J ends lost 6 bases and 3 bases, in that order; junction bases with no gene match: 8. The CDR3 runs to 14 residues. The CDR3 here is CASTPGGDRYEQYF. The DNA for the CDR3 is TGTGCCAGCACCCCGGGGGGGGACCGCTACGAGCAGTACTTC.

The rearrangement uses TRBV2 and TRBJ2-7, with 9 bases fitting TRBD1. CDR1 is SNHLY, CDR2 FYNNEI, per germline. Trimming cost V 7 bases and J 2 bases; bases outside gene matches: 6. CDR3 length: 14 amino acids. This chain's CDR3 is CASNLDRGAYEQYF. The CDR3 DNA is TGTGCCAGCAACTTGGACAGGGGAGCCTACGAGCAGTACTTC.

The chain carries TRBV24-1 and TRBJ2-7, with 11 bases matching TRBD2. Germline CDR1 KGHDR, CDR2 SFDVKD. This CDR3 spans 18 amino acids. Trimming took 12 bases from V and 5 from J; bases not matched to a gene: 23. The CDR3 DNA is TGTGCCTCTCACGGGGGGGTACTAGCGGGAGAAGGAAAGAACGAGCAGTACTTC. This sequence encodes CASHGGVLAGEGKNEQYF.

V gene TRBV27 combines with J gene TRBJ2-3; D may correspond to TRBD1 or TRBD2 (5 bases each). Looked up from germline, CDR1 is MNHEY and CDR2 is SMNVEV (reference sequence). The CDR3 length is 15 residues. V was clipped by 6 bases and J by 1 base, with 14 bases between them. CDR3 nucleotide sequence: TGTGCCAGCAGCGGCTGGGGGTATGGCACAGATACGCAGTATTTT. This sequence encodes CASSGWGYGTDTQYF.

J is TRBJ2-5 and V is TRBV6-6; 7 bases line up with TRBD2. Germline CDR1 and CDR2: MNHNY and SVGAGI (reference sequence). The ends lost 2 bases at V and 0 bases at J; junction bases unmatched: 3. This CDR3 has 15 amino acids. CDR3 coding DNA: TGTGCCAGCAGTTACCCAGCGGGGTACCAAGAGACCCAGTACTTC. Amino acid sequence: CASSYPAGYQETQYF.

On this clone itself: Sequence at one end of the junction differs from germline and may be a read error. V and J are TRBV13 and TRBJ2-1; 7 bases are shared with TRBD1. Germline V CDR1 and CDR2: PRHDT, FYEKMQ (reference sequence). This CDR3 has 16 amino acids. The CDR3 region is CASSLETGNQPNEQFF. CDR3 nucleotide sequence: TGTGCCAGCAGTTTAGAGACAGGGAACCAACCAAATGAGCAGTTCTTC. Looking up the rest from reference TRBV13 and TRBJ2-1 gives the full variable domain: AAGVIQSPRHLIKEKRETATLKCYPIPRHDTVYWYQQGPGQDPQFLISFYEKMQSDKGSIPDRFSAQQFSDYHSELNMSSLELGDSALYFCASSLETGNQPNEQFFGPGTRLTVL.

The chain is built from TRBV2 and TRBJ1-5; D is ambiguous. V was shortened by 4 bases and J by 0 bases, with 7 bases between the two germline ends. The CDR3 is 14 amino acids. Looked up from germline, CDR1 is SNHLY and CDR2 is FYNNEI. The CDR3 loop is CASSVGYSNQPQHF. CDR3 DNA: TGTGCCAGCAGTGTGGGCTATAGCAATCAGCCCCAGCATTTT. The whole variable domain, remainder taken from reference TRBV2 and TRBJ1-5, is EPEVTQTPSHQVTQMGQEVILRCVPISNHLYFYWYRQILGQKVEFLVSFYNNEISEKSEIFDDQFSVERPDGSNFTLKIRSTKLEDSAMYFCASSVGYSNQPQHFGDGTRLSIL.

This rearrangement joins TRBV2 to TRBJ2-1, with 10 bases identical to TRBD2. From germline, CDR1 is SNHLY and CDR2 FYNNEI. The length of the CDR3 is 15 residues. V gave up 0 bases and J gave up 6 bases; unmatched junction bases: 2. CDR3 protein: CASSEASGRLNEQFF. The CDR3 region has the DNA TGTGCCAGCAGTGAAGCTAGCGGGAGGCTCAATGAGCAGTTCTTC.

This clone has just a few counts. This chain uses TRBV5-5 with TRBJ2-7, with 10 positions matching TRBD2. V lost 2 bases, J lost 1 base, and 9 bases stayed unmatched. The CDR3 consists of 17 residues. The germline gives CDR1 SGHKS, CDR2 YYEKEE (reference sequence). Here the CDR3 reads CASSFVLGLADSYEQYF. DNA for the CDR3: TGTGCCAGCAGCTTTGTCCTCGGACTAGCGGATTCCTACGAGCAGTACTTC.